A selection of T cell receptor beta chains follows, all from one sample in a study of a mutant IDH1 vaccine in newly diagnosed glioma. Only in-frame clones appear in the TCRdb table, and some are missing; sequencing was by immunoSEQ multiplex PCR. The sample holds around 63,000 clones; 91% are singletons and the top ten take about 2.7%. The sequences come from PBMCs, collected from a glioma patient treated with radiotherapy, temozolomide or both. These receptor sequences come from a man between 45 and 60 years old with glioma. Both conserved end residues are part of each CDR3. Each record gives: V gene, J gene, CDR3 protein.

V: TRBV5-6; J: TRBJ1-3; CDR3: CASSLVKGFGSGNTIYF
V: TRBV25-1; J: TRBJ1-6; CDR3: CASSGTRQGTPLHF
V: TRBV7-9; J: TRBJ2-7; CDR3: CASSSAWAEGYEQYF
V: TRBV5-1; J: TRBJ2-1; CDR3: CASSLSTSNEQFF
V: TRBV28; J: TRBJ1-2; CDR3: CASTGVNYGYTF
V: TRBV2; J: TRBJ1-3; CDR3: CASRTGVFSGNTIYF
V: TRBV28; J: TRBJ1-5; CDR3: CASIRRAYSNQPQHF
V: TRBV18; J: TRBJ2-5; CDR3: CASSPPGLATEGAQYF
V: TRBV4-3; J: TRBJ2-5; CDR3: CASSHPLAGGQKETQYF
V: TRBV20-1; J: TRBJ2-2; CDR3: CSATPTGELFF
V: TRBV5-1; J: TRBJ2-5; CDR3: CASSLGTSGSSETQYF
V: TRBV5-8; J: TRBJ2-5; CDR3: CASSPPGGRLNQETQYF
V: TRBV7-2; J: TRBJ1-1; CDR3: CASRREGVTEAFF
V: TRBV7-2; J: TRBJ1-2; CDR3: CASSSLGGANYGYTF
V: TRBV5-4; J: TRBJ2-7; CDR3: CASSPAAGRGAYEQYF
V: TRBV9; J: TRBJ2-7; CDR3: CASSVSSGGAVSEQYF
V: TRBV30; J: TRBJ2-1; CDR3: CAWKRSGEQFF
V: TRBV5-8; J: TRBJ2-1; CDR3: CASSLVGREIYNEQFF
V: TRBV27; J: TRBJ2-7; CDR3: CASSTKFGEQYF
V: TRBV27; J: TRBJ2-2; CDR3: CASSWGAGTGELFF
V: TRBV18; J: TRBJ1-1; CDR3: CASSPGPTETEAFF
V: TRBV15; J: TRBJ1-6; CDR3: CATSRVSGSPLHF
V: TRBV9; J: TRBJ2-2; CDR3: CASSVGTSGRPTGELFF
V: TRBV9; J: TRBJ2-2; CDR3: CASSTSGQINTGELFF
V: TRBV2; J: TRBJ2-7; CDR3: CASSLRGNYEQYF
V: TRBV28; J: TRBJ2-7; CDR3: CASSIGYEQYF
V: TRBV28; J: TRBJ1-5; CDR3: CASTYRTGGRVQHF
V: TRBV25-1; J: TRBJ1-5; CDR3: CASSEEISNQPQHF
V: TRBV19; J: TRBJ2-7; CDR3: CASSIEDRSYEQYF
V: TRBV11-2; J: TRBJ2-5; CDR3: CASSLDRQPGETQYF
V: TRBV27; J: TRBJ1-5; CDR3: CASSAQGAAQPQHF
V: TRBV7-8; J: TRBJ2-1; CDR3: CASSARTGLAYNEQFF
V: TRBV5-1; J: TRBJ2-1; CDR3: CASSLVPGSNEQFF
V: TRBV5-1; J: TRBJ2-7; CDR3: CASSLLPSSYEQYF
V: TRBV19; J: TRBJ2-7; CDR3: CASTPVGGPFKIPYEQYF
V: TRBV9; J: TRBJ2-2; CDR3: CASSPNAGSNTGELFF
V: TRBV2; J: TRBJ2-3; CDR3: CASSSSGRSTDTQYF
V: TRBV19; J: TRBJ2-1; CDR3: CASSNPGLAGGPRSYNEQFF
V: TRBV5-5; J: TRBJ2-2; CDR3: CASSLTILAGELFF
V: TRBV30; J: TRBJ1-5; CDR3: CAWSVGSNQPQHF
V: TRBV25-1; J: TRBJ2-7; CDR3: CASSESASGNYEQYF
V: TRBV4-2; J: TRBJ1-5; CDR3: CASSQDTGMSQPQHF
V: TRBV21-1; J: TRBJ1-5; CDR3: CASSKGQGPAGQPQHF
V: TRBV5-1; J: TRBJ1-4; CDR3: CASSLEGQGVEKLFF
V: TRBV5-4; J: TRBJ2-2; CDR3: CASSSGTGVTGELFF
V: TRBV27; J: TRBJ1-2; CDR3: CASSFGRNYGYTF
V: TRBV11-2; J: TRBJ1-6; CDR3: CASTLGTGANSPLHF
V: TRBV6-6; J: TRBJ2-7; CDR3: CASSYSTGLYEQYF
V: TRBV5-4; J: TRBJ2-7; CDR3: CASSFPGLAGANYEQYF
V: TRBV2; J: TRBJ1-2; CDR3: CASRTPGPEIYGYTF
V: TRBV4-1; J: TRBJ2-5; CDR3: CASSPGLAGGQETQYF
V: TRBV18; J: TRBJ1-1; CDR3: CASSPPGGTEAFF
V: TRBV6-5; J: TRBJ1-2; CDR3: CASSYSGIYGYTF
V: TRBV4-2; J: TRBJ2-1; CDR3: CASSPPWRDVSYNEQFF
V: TRBV6-4; J: TRBJ2-7; CDR3: CASSDPGPIEAYEQYF
V: TRBV19; J: TRBJ1-1; CDR3: CASSMMGWNTEAFF
V: TRBV5-8; J: TRBJ2-7; CDR3: CASSSGQGGYEQYF
V: TRBV27; J: TRBJ1-2; CDR3: CASGDGFYGYTF
V: TRBV9; J: TRBJ1-3; CDR3: CASSVEGEGNTIYF